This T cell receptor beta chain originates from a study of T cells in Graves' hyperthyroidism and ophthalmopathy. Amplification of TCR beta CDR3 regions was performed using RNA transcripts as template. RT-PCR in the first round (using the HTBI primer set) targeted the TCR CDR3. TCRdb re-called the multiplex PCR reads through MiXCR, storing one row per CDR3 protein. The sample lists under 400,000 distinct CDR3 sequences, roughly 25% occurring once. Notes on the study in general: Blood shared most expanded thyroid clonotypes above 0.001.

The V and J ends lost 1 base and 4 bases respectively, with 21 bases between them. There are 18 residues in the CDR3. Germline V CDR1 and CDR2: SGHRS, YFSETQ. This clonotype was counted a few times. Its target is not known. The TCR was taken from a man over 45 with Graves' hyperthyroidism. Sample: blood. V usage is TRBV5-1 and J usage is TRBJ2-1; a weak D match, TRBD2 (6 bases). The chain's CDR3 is CASSLQLGSAGPYNEQFF. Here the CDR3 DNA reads TGCGCCAGCAGCTTGCAATTGGGATCGGCGGGGCCATACAATGAGCAGTTCTTC.